Sequencing of this T cell receptor beta chain was carried out in a study of cytotoxic CD8 clonotypes in ibrutinib-treated CLL (dated by TCRdb to 2020 to 2023). Broadly, across the study: In this cohort, around 15 patients were treatment-naive and approximately twelve were relapsed/refractory, while around 18 had unmutated IGHV. Partial responses were observed in roughly 24 patients and complete responses in 2; after a median follow-up of around 68 months, remission was maintained in 15 or so patients and progression was observed in roughly 12. Response samples were obtained after a median of 12 months of treatment, with a range of roughly 6 to 40 months. Samples averaged about 260,000 productive templates and some 91,000 productive rearrangements. Of the approximately 90 people in the trial, about two dozen had longitudinal samples available. Cryopreserved peripheral blood mononuclear cells were obtained before treatment, at response, and at either sustained remission or disease progression. Patients were still on ibrutinib when every remission and progressive disease sample was collected.

A MiSeq instrument was used for deep resolution sequencing, which targeted depths ranging from 1 in 1 million up to 1 in 200,000 T cells, with coverage averaging 10x for each clonotype. The immunoSEQ hsTCRB Kit was used to generate the TCR beta libraries. For the original study's pipeline: ImmunoSEQ Data Assistant and ImmunoSEQ Analyzer were used for data analysis, and V, D and J genes were assigned according to IMGT definitions. Clonality, with values ranging from 0 to 1, was calculated as one minus the normalized Shannon entropy of productive rearrangement frequencies. Only overrepresented clonotypes making up at least 0.05% of the repertoire of each patient were included in the public clonotype analysis. Some 13 age-matched healthy donor repertoires from immuneACCESS served as clonality controls. Entries here come from immuneACCESS through TCRdb and include only in-frame sequences with V and J called. Some clones fail to appear in such tables; in the studies checked, an unresolved V gene covers under half of the shortfall, and the cause of the remainder is unknown. The D gene and trimming were derived from the DNA, and the V and J assignments and clone size from that table. For this sample the table gives about 120,000 clones, of which 55% to 75% were detected only once. 30% to 45% of the sample lies in the top ten.

Paper-wide results and their limitations: Public clonotypes were rare and either contracted or stayed stable during treatment, and the rise in clonality at ibrutinib response reflected the expansion of private clonotypes. Sampling times were not matched between sustained-remission and progressing patients, and lymph node repertoires were not studied. Baseline clonality exceeded that of age-matched healthy donors and correlated strongly with circulating CD8+ T-cell counts. Clonality increased at ibrutinib response, stayed stable in sustained remission, and fell back toward baseline at progression.

The sample's time point label, in plain terms: around 25 months on ibrutinib. For TCR beta library preparation, approximately 2 micrograms of genomic DNA were extracted from the cryopreserved PBMCs. Longitudinal blood samples from CLL patients on ibrutinib monotherapy were analyzed using high-throughput TCR beta sequencing. The patients were enrolled in a single-center, open-label phase 2 trial of ibrutinib monotherapy. With respect to this clone: No cognate antigen has been identified for it. The input lacks base qualities; no much larger clone sits a single base away.

The CDR3, from cysteine to phenylalanine, totals 14 residues. The retained sequence is limited to the CDR3, 42 bases, with the frame set at the first base. The germline V gene specifies SQVTM as CDR1 and ANQGSEA as CDR2. Trimming leaves V shorter by 1 base and J shorter by 3 bases, with the junction holding 6 bases beyond the gene matches. The sequence was collected from a human donor with chronic lymphocytic leukemia. The chain links TRBV29-1 with TRBJ2-7; TRBD2 aligns with 7 central bases. Sequencing was performed on PBMCs, taken after 24 months of ibrutinib treatment. DNA sequence: TGCAGCGTTGAAGCCCCAGAGCGGGGCTACGAGCAGTACTTC. Translation gives CSVEAPERGYEQYF.